The next 18 T cell receptor beta chains were all read from a single sample in a study of cytomegalovirus exposure and HLA in healthy donors. Generated by immunoSEQ multiplex PCR, the TCRdb table keeps only in-frame clones and is missing some. The table records 150,000 or so clones, 85% to 95% of them present only once. Sequences were obtained from PBMCs. These receptors were collected from a man between 18 and 29 years old in good health and CMV-seropositive.

V gene TRBV5-6 combines with J gene TRBJ2-5, with D maybe TRBD2 (6 bases). Germline CDR1 and CDR2: SGHDT and YYEEEE. The ends were cut back, 4 bases at V and 4 bases at J, with 14 bases in the middle. The CDR3 runs to 14 residues. The CDR3 is CASSRGWGTETQYF. The CDR3 nucleotides are TGTGCCAGCAGCCGGGGGTGGGGGACAGAGACCCAGTACTTC. The whole variable domain, remainder taken from reference TRBV5-6 and TRBJ2-5, is DAGVTQSPTHLIKTRGQQVTLRCSPKSGHDTVSWYQQALGQGPQFIFQYYEEEERQRGNFPDRFSGHQFPNYSSELNVNALLLGDSALYLCASSRGWGTETQYFGPGTRLLVL.

The chain combines TRBV27 with TRBJ2-1; 7 bases align to TRBD2. This CDR3 spans 14 amino acids. V shed 7 bases, J shed 4 bases, and the junction held 7 bases outside the gene matches. In germline, CDR1 is MNHEY, CDR2 SMNVEV (reference sequence). This CDR3 is CASMLGGGYNEQFF. The CDR3 DNA sequence: TGTGCCAGCATGCTCGGCGGGGGTTACAATGAGCAGTTCTTC.

The CDR3 sequence: CASSDTVSTDTQYF. In DNA form, the CDR3 reads TGTGCCAGCAGTGATACGGTCTCCACAGATACGCAGTATTTT. The rearrangement uses TRBV9 and TRBJ2-3; D call uncertain. CDR1 and CDR2 from the germline V gene are SGDLS and YYNGEE. V lost 5 bases and J lost 2, with 12 bases in between. The CDR3 loop spans 14 amino acids. The full variable domain, with the rest looked up from reference TRBV9 and TRBJ2-3, is DSGVTQTPKHLITATGQRVTLRCSPRSGDLSVYWYQQSLDQGLQFLIQYYNGEERAKGNILERFSAQQFPDLHSELNLSSLELGDSALYFCASSDTVSTDTQYFGPGTRLTVL.

The genes are TRBV19 and TRBJ2-2; possibly TRBD1 for D (6 bases). Germline loops: CDR1 LNHDA, CDR2 SQIVND (reference sequence). CDR3 length: 18 amino acids. Between the trimmed V and J ends, which lost 3 bases and 2 bases, there was a span of 19 bases. The CDR3 loop reads CASSMRLLGQLNTGELFF. DNA for the CDR3: TGTGCCAGTAGTATGCGACTGCTAGGACAGCTAAACACCGGGGAGCTGTTTTTT.

The chain links TRBV5-1 to TRBJ2-7, with 7 positions matching TRBD2. Per germline, CDR1 SGHRS and CDR2 YFSETQ. The CDR3 extends over 14 amino acids. Trimming cost V 4 bases and J 1 base; bases outside gene matches: 5. The CDR3 region is CASSQQGGSYEQYF. Here the CDR3 DNA reads TGCGCCAGCAGCCAGCAGGGAGGGTCCTACGAGCAGTACTTC. Full variable domain (rest looked up from reference TRBV5-1 and TRBJ2-7): KAGVTQTPRYLIKTRGQQVTLSCSPISGHRSVSWYQQTPGQGLQFLFEYFSETQRNKGNFPGRFSGRQFSNSRSEMNVSTLELGDSALYLCASSQQGGSYEQYFGPGTRLTVT.

The chain combines TRBV7-6 with TRBJ2-3, with D perhaps matching TRBD1 (6 bases). Germline V gene lookup returns CDR1 SGHVS and CDR2 FNYEAQ. This CDR3 is built from 16 residues. V was cut by 3 bases and J by 1 base, with 14 bases left in between. The chain's CDR3 is CASSFNRARGTDTQYF. The CDR3 nucleotides read TGTGCCAGCAGCTTCAACAGGGCCAGGGGCACAGATACGCAGTATTTT.

The chain is built from TRBV4-2 and TRBJ1-5; D gene unclear. Deletions cut 0 bases from V and 4 bases from J, with 19 bases between. Looked up from germline, CDR1 is LGHNA and CDR2 is YNFKEQ. The CDR3 is 18 residues long. The DNA for the CDR3 is TGTGCCAGCAGCCAAGATAGGTATGGTTCAGGAATAAATCAGCCCCAGCATTTT. Translation: CASSQDRYGSGINQPQHF.

The chain employs TRBV28 and TRBJ2-1, with 10 bases lining up with TRBD1. Trimming cost V 9 bases and J 8 bases; bases outside gene matches: 13. The CDR3 loop spans 15 amino acids. From germline, CDR1 is MDHEN and CDR2 SYDVKM. CDR3 coding DNA: TGTGCCAGTACTCTCGACAGGGGGCGCCTGGATGAGCAGTTCTTC. Its protein product is CASTLDRGRLDEQFF.

CDR3 sequence (DNA): TGCGCCAGCAGCTTGGCGGGAGTAGCGAACATTCAGTACTTC. Encoded protein: CASSLAGVANIQYF. The rearrangement links TRBV5-1 to TRBJ2-4; possible D gene TRBD2, 6 bases. Germline loops: CDR1 SGHRS, CDR2 YFSETQ. Trimming cost V 0 bases and J 7 bases, with 11 bases left between them. The CDR3 totals 14 residues.

As concerns this clone: One end of the junction does not line up with germline, which may come from a read error. The rearrangement joins TRBV7-9 to TRBJ1-2; D remains ambiguous. The CDR3 consists of 12 residues. The germline V gene encodes CDR1 SEHNR and CDR2 FQNEAQ (reference sequence). CDR3 coding DNA: TGTGCCAGCAGCTTAGTGGCGCCGGAGAACCGCTTC. The encoded protein is CASSLVAPENRF.

A note on this clone: Other DNA sequences within the sample encode an identical CDR3. The genes are TRBV29-1 and TRBJ2-7; 8 nucleotides align to TRBD2. CDR3 length: 11 residues. V was pared by 4 bases and J by 4 bases, with 0 bases of the junction left unmatched. Looked up from germline, CDR1 is SQVTM and CDR2 is ANQGSEA. CDR3 protein: CSVASGYEQYF. The CDR3 DNA reads as TGCAGCGTTGCTAGCGGGTACGAGCAGTACTTC.

This clone is a singleton in its sample. The chain links TRBV6-5 to TRBJ2-1; TRBD1 is a possible D gene (6 bases). The CDR3 spans 15 residues. Trimming pared 6 bases from V and 5 bases from J, leaving 17 bases between. Germline V gives CDR1 MNHEY, CDR2 SVGAGI. Here the CDR3 reads CASRTHGGRDNEQFF. The CDR3 DNA is TGTGCCAGCAGAACTCATGGGGGCCGTGACAATGAGCAGTTCTTC.

The chain uses TRBV21-1 and TRBJ2-2; no DNA check was done on the table's D call, TRBD2. TRBV21-1 corresponds to a pseudogene. This CDR3 is built from 19 residues. CDR3 amino acids: CASSSQEGTSETNTGELFF. The CDR3 bases are TGTGCCAGCAGCTCCCAGGAGGGGACTAGCGAGACTAACACCGGGGAGCTGTTTTTT.

V is TRBV30 and J is TRBJ2-7; a weak D match, TRBD2 (5 bases). The CDR3 runs to 13 residues. V lost 4 bases, J lost 1 base, and 11 bases lay in between. CDR1 is GTSNPN and CDR2 is SVGIG in the germline V gene (reference sequence). In DNA, the CDR3 is TGTGCCTGGAACGGAGCGGAATCCTACGAGCAGTACTTC. Its protein is CAWNGAESYEQYF.

The gene calls are TRBV25-1 and TRBJ1-1; the D is unclear. Germline V gene sequence: CDR1 MGHDK, CDR2 SYGVNS. The CDR3 runs 14 residues. The germline V and J ends were trimmed by 1 base and 6 bases, with 12 bases remaining between them. CDR3: CASSESQVSSEAFF. The CDR3 region has the DNA TGTGCCAGCAGTGAATCGCAGGTATCTTCTGAAGCTTTCTTT.

The CDR3 DNA reads TGTGCCAGCAGCGCTCTTATGGGGGCGGGAGAGCGCGAGCAGTACTTC. Residues: CASSALMGAGEREQYF. The chain carries TRBV11-2 and TRBJ2-7; the D gene is possibly TRBD2 (7 bases). This CDR3 has 16 residues. V gave up 5 bases and J gave up 6 bases, with 23 bases separating them. Germline V lookup: CDR1 SGHAT, CDR2 FQNNGV.

The chain employs TRBV7-9 and TRBJ1-4; D not certain. The germline gives CDR1 SEHNR, CDR2 FQNEAQ (reference sequence). The CDR3 contains 16 residues. With 0 bases removed from V and 6 bases from J, the gap between germline ends came to 14 bases. The CDR3 here is CASSLALRSLDEKLFF. CDR3 DNA: TGTGCCAGCAGCTTAGCGCTGAGATCCTTGGATGAAAAACTGTTTTTT.

The chain couples TRBV10-2 to TRBJ2-7, with D perhaps matching TRBD1 (6 bases). With 6 bases removed from V and 0 bases from J, the gap between germline ends came to 18 bases. CDR1 and CDR2 (germline): WSHSY, SAAADI. This CDR3 contains 16 residues. DNA of the CDR3: TGCGCCAGCAGGAAACCCGGGACAAGCAACTCCTACGAGCAGTACTTC. Residues: CASRKPGTSNSYEQYF.